A single T cell receptor beta chain is shown here with its context. Its antigen is still unknown. This record belongs to a study of CD8+ T cells in alopecia areata. In the study overall: Patients remained on tofacitinib for 6 to 18 months and then went 6 months without it. Findings and limits, study-wide: Expanded CD8+ clones among the top 100, and scalp clonality, were significantly decreased by tofacitinib. Tofacitinib did not eliminate many expanded lesional clones from scalp or blood.

Trimming took 5 bases from V and 5 from J, leaving 21 bases between them. This CDR3 contains 17 residues. Germline CDR1 is SEHNR and CDR2 is FQNEAQ (reference sequence). As to treatment: oral pan-JAK inhibitor, 5-10 mg twice daily. Peripheral blood and lesional scalp punch biopsies came from alopecia areata patients. RNA extraction was followed by reverse transcription into cDNA, which acted as the sequencing template. The protocol was immunoSEQ multiplex PCR, while the TCRdb copy is restricted to in-frame clones and leaves out a portion. The sample holds some 19,000 clones, approximately 56% seen once.

The TCR comes from a human donor with alopecia areata. The starting material was skin, obtained at week 4, from a patient treated with tofacitinib. J is TRBJ1-4 and V is TRBV7-9; the D gene is possibly TRBD1 (6 bases). The CDR3 here is CASSLLAAGRGNEKLFF. The CDR3 nucleotides read TGTGCCAGCAGCCTTTTAGCTGCCGGCAGGGGCAATGAAAAACTGTTTTTT.